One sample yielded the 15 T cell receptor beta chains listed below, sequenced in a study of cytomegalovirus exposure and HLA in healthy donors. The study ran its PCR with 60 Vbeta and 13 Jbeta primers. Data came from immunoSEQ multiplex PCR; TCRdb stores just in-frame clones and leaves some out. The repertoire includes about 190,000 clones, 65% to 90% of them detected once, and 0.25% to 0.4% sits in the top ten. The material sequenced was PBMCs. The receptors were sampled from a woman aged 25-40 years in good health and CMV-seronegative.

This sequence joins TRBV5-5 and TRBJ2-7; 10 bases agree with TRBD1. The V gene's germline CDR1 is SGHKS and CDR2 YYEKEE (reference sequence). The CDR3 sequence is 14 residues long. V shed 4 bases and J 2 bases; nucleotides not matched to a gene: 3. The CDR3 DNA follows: TGTGCCAGCAGCCCGGGACAGGGGCCCTACGAGCAGTACTTC. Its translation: CASSPGQGPYEQYF. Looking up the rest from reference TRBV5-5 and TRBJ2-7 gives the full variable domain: DAGVTQSPTHLIKTRGQQVTLRCSPISGHKSVSWYQQVLGQGPQFIFQYYEKEERGRGNFPDRFSARQFPNYSSELNVNALLLGDSALYLCASSPGQGPYEQYFGPGTRLTVT.

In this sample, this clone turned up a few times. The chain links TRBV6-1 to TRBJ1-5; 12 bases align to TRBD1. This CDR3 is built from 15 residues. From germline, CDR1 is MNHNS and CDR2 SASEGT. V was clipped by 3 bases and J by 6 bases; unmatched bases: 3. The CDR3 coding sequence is TGTGCCAGCAGTGATCAGGGACAGGGGGCTCAGCCCCAGCATTTT. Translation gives CASSDQGQGAQPQHF.

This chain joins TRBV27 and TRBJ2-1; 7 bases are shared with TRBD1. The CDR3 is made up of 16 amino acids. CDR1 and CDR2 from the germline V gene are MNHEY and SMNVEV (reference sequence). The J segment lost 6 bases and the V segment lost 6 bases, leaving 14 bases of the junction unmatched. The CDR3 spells CASRTATGIVGNEQFF. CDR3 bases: TGTGCCAGCAGAACTGCGACAGGGATAGTAGGCAATGAGCAGTTCTTC.

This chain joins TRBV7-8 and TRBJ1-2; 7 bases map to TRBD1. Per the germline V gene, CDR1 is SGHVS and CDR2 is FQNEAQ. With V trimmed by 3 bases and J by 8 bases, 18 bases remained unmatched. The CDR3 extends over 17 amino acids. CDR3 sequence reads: CASSFGPQHDRARGYTF. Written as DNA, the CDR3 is TGTGCCAGCAGCTTCGGCCCCCAACACGACAGGGCTCGAGGCTACACCTTC.

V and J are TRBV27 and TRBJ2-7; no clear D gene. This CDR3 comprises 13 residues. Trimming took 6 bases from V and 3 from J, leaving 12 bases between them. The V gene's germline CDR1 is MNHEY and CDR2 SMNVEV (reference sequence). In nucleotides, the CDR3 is TGTGCCAGCAGCATCCAGGTTAACTACGAGCAGTACTTC. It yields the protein CASSIQVNYEQYF.

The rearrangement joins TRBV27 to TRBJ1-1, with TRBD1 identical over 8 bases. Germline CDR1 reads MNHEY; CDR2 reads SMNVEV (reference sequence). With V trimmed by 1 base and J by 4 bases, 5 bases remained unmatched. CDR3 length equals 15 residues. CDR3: CASSLFYRGVTEAFF. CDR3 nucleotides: TGTGCCAGCAGTTTATTTTACAGGGGGGTCACTGAAGCTTTCTTT.

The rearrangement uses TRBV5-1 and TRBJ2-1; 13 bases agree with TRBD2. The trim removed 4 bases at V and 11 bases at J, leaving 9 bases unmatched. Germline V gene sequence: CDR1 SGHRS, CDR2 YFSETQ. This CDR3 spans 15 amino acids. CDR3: CASSVGLAGDQKQFF. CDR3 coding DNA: TGCGCCAGCAGCGTCGGACTAGCGGGGGACCAAAAGCAGTTCTTC. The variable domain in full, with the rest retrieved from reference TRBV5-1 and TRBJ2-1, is KAGVTQTPRYLIKTRGQQVTLSCSPISGHRSVSWYQQTPGQGLQFLFEYFSETQRNKGNFPGRFSGRQFSNSRSEMNVSTLELGDSALYLCASSVGLAGDQKQFFGPGTRLTVL.

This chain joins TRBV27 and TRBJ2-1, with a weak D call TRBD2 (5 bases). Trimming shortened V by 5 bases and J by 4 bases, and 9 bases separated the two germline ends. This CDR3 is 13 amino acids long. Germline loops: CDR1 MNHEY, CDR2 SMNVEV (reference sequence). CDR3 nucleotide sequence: TGTGCCAGCAGTATGGACTTTTACAATGAGCAGTTCTTC. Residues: CASSMDFYNEQFF.

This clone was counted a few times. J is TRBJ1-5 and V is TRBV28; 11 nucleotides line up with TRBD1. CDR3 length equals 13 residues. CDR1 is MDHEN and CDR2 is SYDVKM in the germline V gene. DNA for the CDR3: TGTGCACGGGGGGGACAGGGGGACCAGCCCCAGCATTTT. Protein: CARGGQGDQPQHF.

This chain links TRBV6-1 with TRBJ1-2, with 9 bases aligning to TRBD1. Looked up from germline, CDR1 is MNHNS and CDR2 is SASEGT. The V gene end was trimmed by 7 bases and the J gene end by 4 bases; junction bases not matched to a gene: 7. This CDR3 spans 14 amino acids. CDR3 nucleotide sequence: TGTGCCAGCACCCGGGACAGGGTATCCTATGGCTACACCTTC. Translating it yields CASTRDRVSYGYTF.

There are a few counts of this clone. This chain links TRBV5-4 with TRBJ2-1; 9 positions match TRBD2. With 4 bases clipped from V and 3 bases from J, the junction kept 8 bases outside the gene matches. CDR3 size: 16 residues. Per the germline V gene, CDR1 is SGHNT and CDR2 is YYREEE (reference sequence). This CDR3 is CASSMSLRGGYNEQFF. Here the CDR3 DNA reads TGTGCCAGCAGCATGAGCTTGCGGGGGGGCTACAATGAGCAGTTCTTC. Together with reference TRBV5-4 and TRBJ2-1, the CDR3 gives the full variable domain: ETGVTQSPTHLIKTRGQQVTLRCSSQSGHNTVSWYQQALGQGPQFIFQYYREEENGRGNFPPRFSGLQFPNYSSELNVNALELDDSALYLCASSMSLRGGYNEQFFGPGTRLTVL.

CDR3 sequence: CASSVAGGPRGQGTQYF. CDR3 DNA: TGTGCCAGCAGCGTAGCGGGGGGGCCCCGGGGCCAAGGTACGCAGTATTTT. This sequence joins TRBV9 and TRBJ2-3; 8 nucleotides match TRBD2. CDR1 is SGDLS, CDR2 YYNGEE, per germline. The CDR3 is made up of 17 amino acids. Trimming removed 0 bases from V and 8 bases from J; junction bases left unmatched: 14.

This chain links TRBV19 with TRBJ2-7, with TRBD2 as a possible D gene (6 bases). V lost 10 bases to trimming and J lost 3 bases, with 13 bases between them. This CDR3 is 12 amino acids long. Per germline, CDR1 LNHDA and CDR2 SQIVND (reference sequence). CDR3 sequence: CATRDSNYEQYF. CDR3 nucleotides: TGTGCCACCCGGGACTCGAACTACGAGCAGTACTTC.

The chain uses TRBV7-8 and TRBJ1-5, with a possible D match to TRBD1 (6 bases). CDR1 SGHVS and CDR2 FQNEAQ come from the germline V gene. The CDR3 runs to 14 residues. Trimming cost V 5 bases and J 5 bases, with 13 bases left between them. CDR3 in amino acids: CASSPPRGYQPQHF. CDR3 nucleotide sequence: TGTGCCAGCAGCCCACCTAGGGGGTATCAGCCCCAGCATTTT.

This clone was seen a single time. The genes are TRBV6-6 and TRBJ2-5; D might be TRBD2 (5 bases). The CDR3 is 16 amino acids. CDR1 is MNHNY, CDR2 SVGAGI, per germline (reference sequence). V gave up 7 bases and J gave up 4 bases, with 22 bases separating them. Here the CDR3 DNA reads TGTGCCAGCAAGGGAGATCTAGCACTTATGGGAGAGACCCAGTACTTC. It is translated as CASKGDLALMGETQYF.